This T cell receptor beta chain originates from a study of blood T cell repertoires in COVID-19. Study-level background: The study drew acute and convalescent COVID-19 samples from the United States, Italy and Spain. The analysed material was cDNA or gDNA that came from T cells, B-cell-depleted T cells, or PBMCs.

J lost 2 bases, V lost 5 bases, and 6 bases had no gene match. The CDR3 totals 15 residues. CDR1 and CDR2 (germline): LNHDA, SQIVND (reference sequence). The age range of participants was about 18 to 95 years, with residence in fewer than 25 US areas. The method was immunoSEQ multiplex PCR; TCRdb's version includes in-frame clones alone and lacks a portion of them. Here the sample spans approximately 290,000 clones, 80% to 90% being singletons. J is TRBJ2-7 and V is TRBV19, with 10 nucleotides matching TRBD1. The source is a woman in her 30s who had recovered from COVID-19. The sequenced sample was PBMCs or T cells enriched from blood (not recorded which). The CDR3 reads CASSFRTGGPYEQYF. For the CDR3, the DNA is TGTGCCAGTAGTTTTCGGACAGGGGGACCCTACGAGCAGTACTTC.